The present entry profiles one T cell receptor (beta chain) with its context. Its antigen has not been determined. No qualities accompany the bases; no much larger clone lies one base away. Each donor gave one peripheral blood draw, roughly 110 mL on average, collected into heparinised tubes. A BD FACSAria II and a panel including CD45RO, CCR7, CD25, CD127, CD95 and CD27 were used to sort naive, central memory, regulatory and stem cell-like memory CD4+ T cells. All sorted populations exceeded 98% purity. PBMCs were isolated immediately by Lymphoprep density gradient centrifugation and stained directly without culture. To minimize batch effects, samples were stained and sorted in pairs, one healthy donor with one patient per experiment. Trimming costs V 4 bases and J 0 bases, and their ends lie 30 bases apart. Based on the germline V gene, the CDR1 and CDR2 sequences are SGHDN and FVKESK. The CDR3 runs 22 amino acids, cysteine and phenylalanine included. This entry keeps only the CDR3 DNA: 66 bases, framed from base 1.

This sample stems from a study of beta chain features in type 1 diabetes (dated by TCRdb to 2016 to 2019). Background on the whole study: Mean age, gender distribution, total cell number and subset yield were not different between patients and healthy donors. A total of 100 million to 140 million sorted cells were examined across all samples, and the number of cells per subset was strongly correlated with RNA yield. Regulatory and stem cell-like memory subsets were obtained from only 8 patients and about 8 healthy donors, while naive and central memory subsets were obtained from all 30 or so donors. The study compared the TCRB repertoires of sorted circulating CD4+ T cell subsets in recently diagnosed type 1 diabetes patients with those in matched healthy donors. The paper's findings and limits, for the study overall: Naive, central memory and regulatory TCRB repertoires appeared more similar among patients than among healthy donors. Patients with type 1 diabetes made fewer insertions and deleted more nucleotides at VDJ recombination sites, implying thymic rearrangement abnormalities. Because cDNA was sequenced instead of genomic DNA, highly expressing activated cells could be over-represented, though the groups showed no difference in activation or CD3 levels. Only small numbers of individuals were included in the HLA sub-analyses, which left unresolved whether HLA type had any influence on TCRB rearrangement. Shorter templates might be favored by PCR, yet because patient and control samples were amplified and corrected together, any such skew would affect both groups equally. A moderate but significant shortening of TCRB CDR3 length was observed in type 1 diabetes patients in all four CD4+ subsets.

The High Capacity cDNA Reverse Transcription Kit was used to reverse transcribe all of the isolated RNA, meaning that expressed TCRB transcripts were what got sequenced. Deep immunoSEQ sequencing was applied to naive, central memory and regulatory T cell samples, giving an average of around 3.4 million total reads per sample. Sorted cells were lysed in RLT buffer and RNA was extracted with DNase-treated RNeasy Micro or Mini kits, depending on cell number. To prevent cross-contamination, each cell subset was processed individually, whereas patient and healthy donor samples were processed jointly. The immunoSEQ multiplex PCR was used to amplify TCRB sequences from cDNA, yielding 87-bp fragments that span the CDR3 region. Sequencing of the amplicons was done on the Illumina HiSeq platform. Turning to the authors' computational methods: Synthetic template baselines were used to correct PCR bias computationally, reads within Hamming distance 2 were collapsed, and singletons that could not be merged were discarded. By aligning reads against IMGT, V, D and J genes, CDR3 length, and insertions or deletions at six rearrangement sites were assigned. Within each subset, clonotype counts were normalized to sorted cell number, and only after that were true diversity and Gini coefficients computed with the tcR R package. The overlap coefficient, calculated on TCRB nucleotide sequences, was used to quantify repertoire sharing. Out-of-frame TCRB sequences from naive cells were analyzed to stand in for the pre-selection repertoire. As stored in TCRdb, this immuneACCESS dataset retains in-frame rearrangements with V and J assigned. A fraction of the clones does not appear; measured against another copy, unresolved V genes explain less than half of the discrepancy, and the remainder lacks a known reason. V and J calls and clone size follow that table, whereas D and trimming were derived from the DNA. The sample profile shows under 450,000 clones; roughly 13% of them were found once. Under 0.04% of the sample is in the top ten clones.

The TCR sequence derives from a young man in good health. The sequencing sample was made of naive CD4+ T cells from blood. The sample's cell subset or site label is to be understood as: true naive CD4+ T cells. The sequence joins TRBV14 to TRBJ1-4, with no D gene named confidently. The CDR3 is CASSPGRRTGLKTQTTNEKLFF. The sequence in DNA is TGTGCCAGCAGCCCGGGCCGGAGGACGGGGTTAAAGACGCAGACAACTAATGAAAAACTGTTTTTT.